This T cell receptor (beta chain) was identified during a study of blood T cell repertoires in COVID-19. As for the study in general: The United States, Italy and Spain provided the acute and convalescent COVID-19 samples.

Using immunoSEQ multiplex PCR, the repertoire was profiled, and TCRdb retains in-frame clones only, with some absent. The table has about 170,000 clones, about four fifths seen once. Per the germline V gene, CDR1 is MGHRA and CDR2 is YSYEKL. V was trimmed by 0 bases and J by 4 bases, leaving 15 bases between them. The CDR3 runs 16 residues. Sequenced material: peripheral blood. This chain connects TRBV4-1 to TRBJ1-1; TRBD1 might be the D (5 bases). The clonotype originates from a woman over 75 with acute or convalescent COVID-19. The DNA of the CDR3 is TGCGCCAGCAGCCAAGATTCGGACCCGGGGGGCACTGAAGCTTTCTTT. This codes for CASSQDSDPGGTEAFF.